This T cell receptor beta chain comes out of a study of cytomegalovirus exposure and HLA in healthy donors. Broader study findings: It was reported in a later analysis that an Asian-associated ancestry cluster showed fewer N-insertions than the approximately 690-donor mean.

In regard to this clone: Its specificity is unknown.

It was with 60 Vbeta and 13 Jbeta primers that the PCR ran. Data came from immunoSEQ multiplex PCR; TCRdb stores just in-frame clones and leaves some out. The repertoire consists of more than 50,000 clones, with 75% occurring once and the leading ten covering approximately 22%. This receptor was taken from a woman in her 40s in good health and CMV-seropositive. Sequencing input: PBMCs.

CDR3 loop: CASSVNVAGAQGEQFF. DNA of the CDR3: TGTGCCAGCAGCGTAAATGTAGCGGGGGCCCAGGGGGAGCAGTTCTTC. The J gene is TRBJ2-1, the V gene TRBV9; TRBD2 matches at 9 bases. Germline-derived CDR1 and CDR2 are SGDLS and YYNGEE. The CDR3 spans 16 residues. V lost 1 base, J lost 10 bases, and 12 bases stayed unmatched. Drawing the rest from reference TRBV9 and TRBJ2-1, the complete variable domain is DSGVTQTPKHLITATGQRVTLRCSPRSGDLSVYWYQQSLDQGLQFLIQYYNGEERAKGNILERFSAQQFPDLHSELNLSSLELGDSALYFCASSVNVAGAQGEQFFGPGTRLTVL.